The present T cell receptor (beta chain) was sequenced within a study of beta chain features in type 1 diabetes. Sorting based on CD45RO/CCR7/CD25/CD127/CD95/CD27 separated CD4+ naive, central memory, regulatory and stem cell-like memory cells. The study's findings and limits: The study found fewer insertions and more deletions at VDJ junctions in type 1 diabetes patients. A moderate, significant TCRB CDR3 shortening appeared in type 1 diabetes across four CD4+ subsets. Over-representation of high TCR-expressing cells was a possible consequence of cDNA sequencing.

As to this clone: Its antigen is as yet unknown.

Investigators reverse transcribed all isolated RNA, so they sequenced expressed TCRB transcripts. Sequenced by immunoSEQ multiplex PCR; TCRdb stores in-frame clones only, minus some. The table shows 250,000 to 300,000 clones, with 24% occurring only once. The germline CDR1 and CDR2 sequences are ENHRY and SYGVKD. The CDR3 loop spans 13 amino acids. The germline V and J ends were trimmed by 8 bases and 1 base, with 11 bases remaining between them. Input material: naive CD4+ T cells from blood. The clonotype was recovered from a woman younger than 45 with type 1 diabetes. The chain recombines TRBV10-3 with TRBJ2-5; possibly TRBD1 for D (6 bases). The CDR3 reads CAIGPDSQETQYF. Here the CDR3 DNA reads TGTGCCATCGGACCGGACAGCCAAGAGACCCAGTACTTC.